The 11 T cell receptor beta chains given below trace back to one sample, sequenced in a study of T cell responses to AZD1222 COVID-19 vaccine. TCRdb's table, derived via immunoSEQ multiplex PCR, lists solely in-frame clones and lacks some. The sample contains approximately 110,000 clones, roughly 84% of which appear only once. The sample was peripheral blood, taken on day 0 of AZD1222 vaccination. These receptors were collected from an adult in good health.

The CDR3 region has the DNA TGTGCCAGCAGACTGGGGGGGACTGGGGCCAACGTCCTGACTTTC. It encodes CASRLGGTGANVLTF. The rearrangement uses TRBV27 and TRBJ2-6, with 7 bases matching TRBD2. The germline V gene has CDR1 MNHEY and CDR2 SMNVEV (reference sequence). The CDR3 runs 15 residues. After removal of 6 bases from V and 2 bases from J, the junction contained 4 bases not matched to a gene.

There are a few counts of this clone. This chain joins TRBV7-2 and TRBJ2-2; 7 bases line up with TRBD1. The V gene's germline CDR1 is SGHTA and CDR2 FQGNSA. CDR3 length: 15 residues. Germline trimming cut 5 bases from V and 5 bases from J; bases unmatched to any gene: 8. CDR3 loop: CASSPNRGSTGELFF. The CDR3 nucleotides are TGTGCCAGCAGCCCTAACAGGGGAAGTACCGGGGAGCTGTTTTTT.

The chain has TRBV29-1 and TRBJ2-1, with TRBD2 matching over 8 bases. Trimming at V came to 3 bases and at J to 2 bases, leaving 21 bases not matched to a gene. This CDR3 spans 20 amino acids. CDR1 and CDR2 from the germline V gene are SQVTM and ANQGSEA. CDR3 nucleotide sequence: TGCAGCGTTGATACCCCTTTTTCGACGGGAGGGCCTAAGGCCTACAATGAGCAGTTCTTC. This encodes CSVDTPFSTGGPKAYNEQFF.

The V call is TRBV7-2, the J call TRBJ2-5, with D tentatively TRBD1 (5 bases). The CDR3 has 17 amino acids. V was cut by 4 bases and J by 5 bases, with 23 bases left in between. Germline assignment: CDR1 SGHTA and CDR2 FQGNSA. CDR3 nucleotide sequence: TGTGCCAGCAGCTCAAGGGGTCCCGTTGGATTAGTCGAGACCCAGTACTTC. Amino acids: CASSSRGPVGLVETQYF.

The CDR3 is CASSLVRTVAYEQYF. In DNA form, the CDR3 reads TGTGCCAGCAGCCTTGTTAGGACGGTCGCCTACGAGCAGTACTTC. The chain uses TRBV6-5 and TRBJ2-7, with D hard to call. The CDR3 runs to 15 residues. Trimming took off 6 bases at V and 2 bases at J, with 17 bases between the two ends. CDR1 is MNHEY, CDR2 SVGAGI, per germline.

The CDR3 spells CASSRLQQGPEQYF. The CDR3 DNA sequence: TGTGCCAGCAGTCGGCTGCAACAGGGTCCCGAGCAGTACTTC. This rearrangement joins TRBV28 to TRBJ2-7, with D tentatively TRBD1 (6 bases). Germline assignment: CDR1 MDHEN and CDR2 SYDVKM. This CDR3 region has 14 residues. The V end was cut by 5 bases, the J end by 6 bases, with 17 bases between. The full variable domain, in which reference TRBV28 and TRBJ2-7 provide the parts outside the CDR3, is DVKVTQSSRYLVKRTGEKVFLECVQDMDHENMFWYRQDPGLGLRLIYFSYDVKMKEKGDIPEGYSVSREKKERFSLILESASTNQTSMYLCASSRLQQGPEQYFGPGTRLTVT.

This chain joins TRBV5-1 and TRBJ2-7; D may match TRBD1 or TRBD2 (5 bases each). Germline V gene sequence: CDR1 SGHRS, CDR2 YFSETQ. V was pared by 4 bases and J by 2 bases, with 19 bases between. The CDR3 runs to 16 residues. CDR3 coding DNA: TGCGCCAGCAGCCCCCGGCCCGGGACGGGACCCTACGAGCAGTACTTC. It encodes CASSPRPGTGPYEQYF. The entire variable domain, with the rest obtained from reference TRBV5-1 and TRBJ2-7, is as follows: KAGVTQTPRYLIKTRGQQVTLSCSPISGHRSVSWYQQTPGQGLQFLFEYFSETQRNKGNFPGRFSGRQFSNSRSEMNVSTLELGDSALYLCASSPRPGTGPYEQYFGPGTRLTVT.

The J gene is TRBJ2-7, the V gene TRBV18; 7 positions agree with TRBD2. In germline, CDR1 is KGHSH, CDR2 LQKENI. The CDR3 extends over 14 amino acids. The junction had 4 bases not matched to a gene; V was cut back by 0 bases and J by 5 bases. CDR3 in amino acids: CASSPPGGPHEQYF. CDR3 coding DNA: TGTGCCAGCTCACCACCGGGAGGGCCCCACGAGCAGTACTTC. Looking up the rest from reference TRBV18 and TRBJ2-7 gives the full variable domain: NAGVMQNPRHLVRRRGQEARLRCSPMKGHSHVYWYRQLPEEGLKFMVYLQKENIIDESGMPKERFSAEFPKEGPSILRIQQVVRGDSAAYFCASSPPGGPHEQYFGPGTRLTVT.

J is TRBJ1-1 and V is TRBV28, with TRBD1 identical over 8 bases. V shed 6 bases and J 9 bases; nucleotides not matched to a gene: 3. Germline values: CDR1 MDHEN, CDR2 SYDVKM. The CDR3 contains 11 residues. The CDR3 region is CASSRDRKAFF. Written as DNA, the CDR3 is TGTGCCAGCAGCCGGGACAGGAAAGCTTTCTTT.

A few counts support this clone. The chain couples TRBV3-1 (or the pseudogene TRBV3-2) to TRBJ2-3, with TRBD2 matching over 8 bases. The germline CDR1 and CDR2 sequences are LGHDT and YNNKEL (reference sequence). The CDR3 extends over 17 amino acids. V shed 1 base, J shed 2 bases, and the junction held 8 bases outside the gene matches. The CDR3 DNA reads TGTGCCAGCAGCCAAGGGGAGCGGGAGATACCCACAGATACGCAGTATTTT. Translation: CASSQGEREIPTDTQYF.

The V and J genes are TRBV30 and TRBJ1-1, with unresolved D. V was shortened by 0 bases and J by 4 bases, with 9 bases between the two germline ends. The CDR3 totals 13 residues. Germline V CDR1 and CDR2: GTSNPN, SVGIG (reference sequence). This chain's CDR3 is CAWSVTFGTEAFF. The CDR3 DNA sequence: TGTGCCTGGAGTGTAACCTTCGGCACTGAAGCTTTCTTT.